These 5 T cell receptor beta chains were sequenced from one sample in a study of cytomegalovirus exposure and HLA in healthy donors. This table comes from immunoSEQ multiplex PCR, and its TCRdb copy is limited to in-frame clones, with some not included. The data show 150,000 to 200,000 clones, roughly 91% seen once. The specimen sequenced was PBMCs. Every receptor here comes from a man between 18 and 35 years old in good health and CMV-seropositive.

This clone was seen a single time. V gene TRBV11-3 combines with J gene TRBJ2-3, with 7 bases identical to TRBD2. With V trimmed by 1 base and J by 3 bases, 7 bases remained unmatched. Germline V gene lookup returns CDR1 SGHNT and CDR2 YENEEA. This CDR3 spans 16 amino acids. The CDR3 DNA follows: TGTGCCAGCAGCTTAGGCACGGGAGGAGGGACAGATACGCAGTATTTT. This translates into CASSLGTGGGTDTQYF. The entire variable domain, with the rest obtained from reference TRBV11-3 and TRBJ2-3, is as follows: EAGVVQSPRYKIIEKKQPVAFWCNPISGHNTLYWYLQNLGQGPELLIRYENEEAVDDSQLPKDRFSAERLKGVDSTLKIQPAELGDSAVYLCASSLGTGGGTDTQYFGPGTRLTVL.

This clone has only one observation. This CDR3 reads CASSDRGQNIQYF. DNA of the CDR3: TGTGCCAGCAGCGACAGGGGGCAAAACATTCAGTACTTC. The rearrangement links TRBV5-8 to TRBJ2-4; 10 bases are a match to TRBD1. CDR3 size: 13 residues. V shed 4 bases, J shed 5 bases, and the junction held 0 bases outside the gene matches. The germline V gene has CDR1 SGHTS and CDR2 YDEGEE.

V usage is TRBV7-6 and J usage is TRBJ2-7, with D perhaps TRBD1 (5 bases). From germline, CDR1 is SGHVS and CDR2 FNYEAQ. Between the trimmed V and J ends, which lost 3 bases and 0 bases, there was a span of 18 bases. This CDR3 spans 17 amino acids. The chain's CDR3 is CASSLGLRYGDSYEQYF. Written as DNA, the CDR3 is TGTGCCAGCAGCTTGGGGCTCCGGTATGGGGACTCCTACGAGCAGTACTTC.

V and J are TRBV6-5 and TRBJ1-3; no definite D call. Germline loops: CDR1 MNHEY, CDR2 SVGAGI. Trimming took 2 bases from V and 4 from J, leaving 9 bases between them. The CDR3 consists of 14 residues. The CDR3 coding sequence is TGTGCCAGCAGTTACACTACTTCGGGAAACACCATATATTTT. Its protein is CASSYTTSGNTIYF.

The chain joins TRBV9 to TRBJ2-1; 10 bases are a match to TRBD2. Trimming cost V 0 bases and J 8 bases; bases outside gene matches: 8. This CDR3 region has 16 residues. The V gene's germline CDR1 is SGDLS and CDR2 YYNGEE. Here the CDR3 reads CASSVAPASGGDEQFF. In DNA form, the CDR3 reads TGTGCCAGCAGCGTAGCGCCGGCTAGCGGGGGTGATGAGCAGTTCTTC. Full variable domain (rest looked up from reference TRBV9 and TRBJ2-1): DSGVTQTPKHLITATGQRVTLRCSPRSGDLSVYWYQQSLDQGLQFLIQYYNGEERAKGNILERFSAQQFPDLHSELNLSSLELGDSALYFCASSVAPASGGDEQFFGPGTRLTVL.